This is a list of T cell receptor beta chains from one sample in a study of vaccination effects on CD4 cells after COVID-19. These receptors' antigens are unknown. Sequencing used immunoSEQ multiplex PCR; TCRdb keeps in-frame clones, though not all of them. The sample includes roughly 34,000 clones, around 82% of them seen just once. Sequenced material: CD4+ T cells from PBMCs cultured with HCoV-NL63 spike peptides, taken after COVID-19 vaccination. These receptors all come from a human donor who received a COVID-19 vaccine. Some clones in this sample may be carry-over from other donors' samples. The CDR3 runs from the conserved cysteine through the conserved F or W. A D gene is named only where the DNA matches it firmly. Clone size is not always given. Where it is, it says once, few, many or a class for expanded clones.

CASSPQGNDYGYTF TGCGCCAGCAGTCCTCAGGGAAACGACTATGGCTACACCTTC TRBJ1-2 . TRBV5-1 .
CASSRTLNTEAFF TGTGCCAGCAGCCGAACCCTGAACACTGAAGCTTTCTTT TRBJ1-1 . TRBV7-3 few
CASGLAYNEQFF TGTGCTAGTGGTCTCGCCTACAATGAGCAGTTCTTC TRBJ2-1 . TRBV12-5 .
CASSGTGGSRKDTQYF TGTGCCAGCAGCGGAACCGGGGGGTCGAGAAAAGATACGCAGTATTTT TRBJ2-3 TRBD2 TRBV9 .
CASTKDSGDYGYTF TGCGCCAGCACTAAGGACTCAGGGGACTATGGCTACACCTTC TRBJ1-2 . TRBV5-1 .
CASSAGGGPIEKLFF TGTGCCAGCAGTGCAGGGGGTGGACCGATTGAAAAACTGTTTTTT TRBJ1-4 TRBD1 TRBV28 .
CASSSRRRVGDTQYF TGTGCCAGCAGCTCCCGGAGGCGGGTGGGGGATACGCAGTATTTT TRBJ2-3 . TRBV7-2 .
CASYLGGTGNTIYF TGTGCCAGCTATCTGGGAGGGACTGGAAACACCATATATTTT TRBJ1-3 . TRBV2 .
CASSSGEGAIDNEQFF TGTGCCAGCAGCTCTGGGGAGGGGGCAATCGACAATGAGCAGTTCTTC TRBJ2-1 . TRBV12-1 .
CASRSQLDSPLHF TGTGCCAGCAGGTCCCAGTTGGATTCACCCCTCCACTTT TRBJ1-6 . TRBV12-3/TRBV12-4 .
CASTKQSGGADTQYF TGTGCCAGCACAAAACAAAGCGGGGGGGCAGATACGCAGTATTTT TRBJ2-3 TRBD2 TRBV9 .
CASSFYPNTEAFF TGTGCCAGCAGCTTTTACCCGAACACTGAAGCTTTCTTT TRBJ1-1 . TRBV7-9 .
CASRDRGYSNQPQHF TGTGCCAGTAGGGACCGGGGATATAGCAATCAGCCCCAGCATTTT TRBJ1-5 . TRBV19 few
CASSFRDRGPSNTEAFF TGTGCCAGCAGCTTCCGGGACAGGGGCCCTAGTAACACTGAAGCTTTCTTT TRBJ1-1 TRBD1 TRBV5-6 .
CASSLAENTIYF TGTGCCAGCAGCTTGGCTGAAAACACCATATATTTT TRBJ1-3 . TRBV5-6 .
CASSLNPAPGNTIYF TGTGCCAGCAGCTTAAACCCCGCGCCTGGAAACACCATATATTTT TRBJ1-3 . TRBV7-2 few
CASSPPVTDTQYF TGTGCCAGCTCACCACCGGTAACTGATACGCAGTATTTT TRBJ2-3 . TRBV18 .
CASSIPGLGNSPLHF TGTGCCAGTAGTATACCAGGGCTCGGTAATTCACCCCTCCACTTT TRBJ1-6 . TRBV19 .
CASSSLGNQPQHF TGTGCCAGCAGCTCCCTGGGGAACCAGCCCCAGCATTTT TRBJ1-5 . TRBV7-2 .
CASSFKRVQGYTF TGTGCCAGCAGTTTTAAGAGGGTACAGGGCTACACCTTC TRBJ1-2 . TRBV12-3/TRBV12-4 .
CASSFRTGRFTGELFF TGTGCCAGCAGCTTCCGGACAGGGAGATTCACCGGGGAGCTGTTTTTT TRBJ2-2 TRBD1 TRBV5-4 .
CATSTFGSYNEQFF TGTGCCACCTCCACGTTTGGCTCCTACAATGAGCAGTTCTTC TRBJ2-1 . TRBV19 few
CASSPWSPGSNTEAFF TGTGCCAGCTCACCATGGAGCCCAGGGTCGAACACTGAAGCTTTCTTT TRBJ1-1 . TRBV18 .
CASSSGGPRETQYF TGCGCCAGCAGCTCAGGGGGCCCCCGGGAGACCCAGTACTTC TRBJ2-5 TRBD1 TRBV5-1 .
CASSPYSRGLYNSPLHF TGTGCCAGCAGCCCCTATTCGCGGGGTCTCTATAATTCACCCCTCCACTTT TRBJ1-6 . TRBV7-8 .
CASSPTTGGSGNTIYF TGTGCCAGCTCACCGACCACAGGGGGTTCTGGAAACACCATATATTTT TRBJ1-3 TRBD1 TRBV18 .
CASSRGLAGNTGELFF TGTGCCAGCAGCCGTGGACTAGCGGGGAACACCGGGGAGCTGTTTTTT TRBJ2-2 TRBD2 TRBV3-1/TRBV3-2 .
CASSRRDTTGELFF TGCGCCAGCAGCCGGCGGGATACCACCGGGGAGCTGTTTTTT TRBJ2-2 . TRBV5-1 .
CASSTTAGTGELFF TGCGCCAGCAGCACTACAGCGGGCACCGGGGAGCTGTTTTTT TRBJ2-2 . TRBV10-1 few
CASSITRGFQETQYF TGTGCCAGTAGTATCACCAGGGGATTCCAAGAGACCCAGTACTTC TRBJ2-5 . TRBV19 .